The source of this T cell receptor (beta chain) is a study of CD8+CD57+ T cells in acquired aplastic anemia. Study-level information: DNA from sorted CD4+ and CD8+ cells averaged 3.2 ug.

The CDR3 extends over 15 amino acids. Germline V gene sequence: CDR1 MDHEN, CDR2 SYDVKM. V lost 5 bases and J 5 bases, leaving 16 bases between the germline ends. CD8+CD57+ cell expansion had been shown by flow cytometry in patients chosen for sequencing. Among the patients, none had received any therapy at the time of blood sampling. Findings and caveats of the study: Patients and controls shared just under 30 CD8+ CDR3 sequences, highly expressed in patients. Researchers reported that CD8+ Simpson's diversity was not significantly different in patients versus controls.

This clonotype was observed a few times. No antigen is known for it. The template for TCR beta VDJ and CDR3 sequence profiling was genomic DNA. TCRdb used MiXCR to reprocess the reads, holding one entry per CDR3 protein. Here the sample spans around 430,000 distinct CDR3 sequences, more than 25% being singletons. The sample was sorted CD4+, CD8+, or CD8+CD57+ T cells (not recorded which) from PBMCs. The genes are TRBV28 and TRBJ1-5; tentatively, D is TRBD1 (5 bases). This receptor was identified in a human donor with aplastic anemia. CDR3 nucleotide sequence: TGTGCCAGCAGTACGGACATGGGCCGCGATCAGCCCCAGCATTTT. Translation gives CASSTDMGRDQPQHF.